This T cell receptor beta chain is from a study of cytotoxic CD8 clonotypes in ibrutinib-treated CLL. Sequencing used immunoSEQ multiplex PCR; TCRdb keeps in-frame clones, though not all of them. The sample holds around 150,000 clones, around nine tenths seen once. About this clone: Its specificity is unknown.

Germline CDR1 and CDR2: PRHDT and FYEKMQ (reference sequence). V dropped 5 bases and J dropped 2 bases, with 11 bases sitting between them. The CDR3 totals 14 residues. Study outcomes and limitations: Against age-matched healthy donors, baseline clonality ran higher and tracked circulating CD8+ T-cell counts.

The chain links TRBV13 to TRBJ2-3; TRBD2 is a possible D gene (6 bases). Sequencing used PBMCs, obtained at disease progression, from a patient treated with ibrutinib. The source is a human donor with chronic lymphocytic leukemia. CDR3 region: CASSTRTITDTQYF. In nucleotides, the CDR3 is TGTGCCAGCAGCACCAGGACTATCACAGATACGCAGTATTTT.